A single sample gave rise to the 5 T cell receptor beta chains below, sequenced in a study of Ad26.COV2.S vaccination and SARS-CoV-2 variants. TCRdb's table, derived via immunoSEQ multiplex PCR, lists solely in-frame clones and lacks some. Among about 680,000 clones listed, 89% were seen once. The treatment is: 15 to 20 received Ad26.COV2.S at low or high dose, single or two shots; 5 received placebo; per-sample allocation not given. Sampling was performed 63 days after the first vaccine or placebo injection. Sequences were derived from peripheral blood, sampled in a trial of Ad26.COV2.S vaccine versus placebo. The origin of the receptors is a person aged 18-60 years who received the Ad26.COV2.S COVID-19 vaccine or a placebo.

The rearrangement joins TRBV6-5 to TRBJ2-7; 8 nucleotides align to TRBD2. In germline, CDR1 is MNHEY, CDR2 SVGAGI. Unmatched junction bases numbered 6, after V lost 3 bases and J lost 5 bases. The CDR3 is made up of 14 amino acids. CDR3 sequence (DNA): TGTGCCAGCAGTTATTTGGCGGGAGGACACGAGCAGTACTTC. It is translated as CASSYLAGGHEQYF.

A note on this clone: Other DNA sequences in this specimen translate into the identical CDR3. The chain links TRBV6-5 to TRBJ2-3; no clear D gene. Germline CDR1 MNHEY, CDR2 SVGAGI. The CDR3 consists of 14 residues. The V gene lost 0 bases and the J gene lost 1 base, with 5 bases spanning the gap. The CDR3 bases are TGTGCCAGCAGTTACTCGACGGGCACAGATACGCAGTATTTT. Its protein is CASSYSTGTDTQYF.

The gene calls are TRBV19 and TRBJ2-7; D call uncertain. The CDR3 has 13 residues. Trimming shortened V by 3 bases and J by 0 bases, and 6 bases separated the two germline ends. CDR1 and CDR2 from the germline V gene are LNHDA and SQIVND (reference sequence). The CDR3 protein is CASSIQSSYEQYF. The CDR3 region has the DNA TGTGCCAGTAGTATTCAGAGCTCCTACGAGCAGTACTTC.

The V call is TRBV11-3, the J call TRBJ2-1, with unresolved D. The CDR3 totals 13 residues. Germline V lookup: CDR1 SGHNT, CDR2 YENEEA. V lost 4 bases to trimming and J lost 6 bases, with 10 bases between them. In nucleotides, the CDR3 is TGTGCCAGCAGCTCTCACTTTGGCAATGAGCAGTTCTTC. As protein: CASSSHFGNEQFF.

The V and J genes are TRBV24-1 and TRBJ1-1; TRBD1 aligns across 9 bases. CDR3 length: 14 amino acids. Germline loops: CDR1 KGHDR, CDR2 SFDVKD. V lost 7 bases to trimming and J lost 3 bases; unmatched junction nucleotides: 5. This CDR3 reads CATRTGQGDTEAFF. The CDR3 DNA reads as TGTGCCACCAGGACGGGACAGGGAGACACTGAAGCTTTCTTT.